This TCR beta chain appears in the sequencing data of a study of regulatory T cells in long-lasting Graves disease. Turning to the study itself: A definition of persistent Graves' disease required over 5 years of antithyroid drugs plus positive TSH receptor antibodies. Study-level results: Accuracy may have suffered from the small sample size.

The germline V gene has CDR1 MGHDK and CDR2 SYGVNS. The junction had 8 bases not matched to a gene; V was cut back by 3 bases and J by 3 bases. The CDR3 runs to 15 residues. Time point reported: persistent/refractory GD, antithyroid drugs over 5 years with positive TRAb. Preparation of the TCR library used RNA extracted from PBMCs. EDTA tubes received about 9.4 milliliters of drawn peripheral blood. Sequencing libraries for TCR beta were prepared with iRepertoire HTBI primers and Arm-PCR of CDR3 regions. Authors' analysis steps: Identified segments across samples numbered some 62 TRBV and approximately 13 TRBJ. TCRdb fed the multiplex PCR reads into MiXCR, producing one record per CDR3 protein. These V and J calls are TCRdb output, not the study's own analysis. The table lists more than 300,000 distinct CDR3 sequences, around a fifth of them singletons. This clonotype was seen many times. Its specificity is not known.

The sequences come from peripheral blood mononuclear cells (PBMCs), collected when the disease was refractory, from a patient treated with antithyroid drugs. This clonotype was obtained from a female donor with Graves disease. The V gene is TRBV25-1, the J gene TRBJ2-7, with 7 bases aligning to TRBD2. CDR3 nucleotide sequence: TGTGCCAGCAGTGATGGGAGGGGAGTCCGCTACGAGCAGTACTTC. Translated: CASSDGRGVRYEQYF.